The clone carrying this T cell receptor beta chain came up many times. TCRdb passed the 5' RACE reads through MiXCR, listing each CDR3 protein once. The repertoire holds more than 95,000 distinct CDR3 sequences, with 8% to 10% as singletons. Trimming stripped 3 bases from V and 1 base from J, with 9 bases between. This CDR3 has 14 residues. Germline V CDR1 and CDR2: KGHSH, LQKENI. The sample originates from a study of CD8 T cells in ankylosing spondylitis. The receptor comes from a male donor with ankylosing spondylitis or in good health (not recorded which). The sample consisted of blood, either unsorted or a sorted T cell fraction (not recorded which). This rearrangement joins TRBV18 to TRBJ1-1; D is perhaps TRBD1 (5 bases). The CDR3 DNA sequence: TGTGCCAGCTCACCTCCCACAGGGAACACTGAAGCTTTCTTT. It codes for CASSPPTGNTEAFF.